The clone carrying this T cell receptor beta chain was recorded at least ten times. The data are from a study of early T cells in non-severe SARS-CoV-2 infection. Germline V gene sequence: CDR1 LGHNA, CDR2 YSLEER. Trimming pared 1 base from V and 4 bases from J, leaving 11 bases between. CDR3 size: 16 residues. Unique molecular identifiers were attached to individual cDNA molecules. TCRdb analysed the 5' RACE reads with MiXCR anew, one entry per CDR3 protein. The table shows about 39,000 distinct CDR3 sequences, with 5.5% occurring only once. The sequencing used whole blood, collected at baseline. This receptor was taken from an adult who was a healthcare worker with PCR-confirmed SARS-CoV-2 infection or an uninfected control (not recorded which). The gene calls are TRBV4-3 and TRBJ2-6; D gene uncertain. As DNA, the CDR3 is TGCGCCAGCAGCCAAGGCTTCCTCAGGGGGGCCAACGTCCTGACTTTC. Residues: CASSQGFLRGANVLTF.